The 28 T cell receptor beta chains listed next were all sequenced from one sample in a study of graft-versus-host responses after intestinal transplantation. Measured with immunoSEQ multiplex PCR; TCRdb has only the in-frame clones, and not every one. This sample has about 90,000 clones; approximately 89% occur once, and the top ten carry about 0.34%. Their antigens are not known. Sequencing was performed on unstimulated CD4+ T cells sorted from spleen or lymph node cells, taken before transplant. The receptors shown here come from a human donor who was the organ donor for an intestinal transplant.

The genes are TRBV15 and TRBJ1-2; perhaps TRBD1 as D (6 bases). The V and J ends lost 5 bases and 5 bases respectively, with 15 bases between them. There are 14 residues in the CDR3. The germline gives CDR1 LNHNV, CDR2 YYDKDF (reference sequence). The CDR3 loop is CATSPSTGTYGYTF. DNA of the CDR3: TGTGCCACCAGCCCCTCGACAGGAACGTATGGCTACACCTTC.

The chain links TRBV18 to TRBJ2-7, with TRBD2 matching 8 bases. The germline gives CDR1 KGHSH, CDR2 LQKENI. The CDR3 is 14 amino acids. Trimming removed 4 bases from V and 2 bases from J; junction bases left unmatched: 4. The CDR3 protein is CASSLNGRAYEQYF. CDR3 nucleotides: TGTGCCAGCTCACTTAACGGGAGGGCCTACGAGCAGTACTTC.

J is TRBJ2-3 and V is TRBV5-1; tentative D call: TRBD2 (6 bases). With 4 bases removed from V and 0 bases from J, the gap between germline ends came to 9 bases. CDR3 size: 14 residues. CDR1 is SGHRS and CDR2 is YFSETQ in the germline V gene. The CDR3 spells CASSGGASTDTQYF. For the CDR3, the DNA is TGCGCCAGCAGCGGAGGGGCGAGCACAGATACGCAGTATTTT.

The chain combines TRBV7-9 with TRBJ1-2; 9 nucleotides line up with TRBD1. The germline V gene has CDR1 SEHNR and CDR2 FQNEAQ (reference sequence). Germline trimming cut 5 bases from V and 10 bases from J; bases unmatched to any gene: 8. The CDR3 covers 13 residues. CDR3 bases: TGTGCCAGCAGCCTCGACAGGGGGGGAGTCTACACCTTC. Its protein is CASSLDRGGVYTF.

The rearrangement joins TRBV5-1 to TRBJ2-4; TRBD2 is a possible D gene (6 bases). Germline assignment: CDR1 SGHRS and CDR2 YFSETQ. This CDR3 is built from 12 residues. Between the trimmed V and J ends, which lost 5 bases and 7 bases, there was a span of 10 bases. CDR3 loop: CASRGGDNIQYF. The CDR3 nucleotides read TGCGCCAGCAGAGGCGGGGATAACATTCAGTACTTC.

The gene calls are TRBV9 and TRBJ2-2; D unresolved. Germline V CDR1 and CDR2: SGDLS, YYNGEE. CDR3 size: 15 residues. V was pared by 2 bases and J by 1 base, with 9 bases between. CDR3: CASSVQRVNTGELFF. CDR3 sequence (DNA): TGTGCCAGCAGCGTGCAACGGGTGAACACCGGGGAGCTGTTTTTT. The whole variable domain, filled in from reference TRBV9 and TRBJ2-2, reads DSGVTQTPKHLITATGQRVTLRCSPRSGDLSVYWYQQSLDQGLQFLIQYYNGEERAKGNILERFSAQQFPDLHSELNLSSLELGDSALYFCASSVQRVNTGELFFGEGSRLTVL.

The rearrangement uses TRBV27 and TRBJ2-6; tentatively, D is TRBD2 (5 bases). This CDR3 comprises 14 residues. Germline V lookup: CDR1 MNHEY, CDR2 SMNVEV (reference sequence). V was cut by 10 bases and J by 0 bases, with 10 bases left in between. CDR3 region: CATAGSSGANVLTF. The CDR3 coding sequence is TGTGCCACCGCTGGGAGCTCTGGGGCCAACGTCCTGACTTTC.

The CDR3 nucleotides read TGTGCCAGCAGGCCTAACTGGCTAGCAGTTTACAATGAGCAGTTCTTC. Its protein product is CASRPNWLAVYNEQFF. V usage is TRBV7-2 and J usage is TRBJ2-1; perhaps TRBD2 as D (5 bases). This CDR3 contains 16 residues. Germline V gene sequence: CDR1 SGHTA, CDR2 FQGNSA. The V end lost 6 bases, the J end lost 4 bases, and 19 bases lay between the germline ends. Variable domain in full (rest from reference TRBV7-2 and TRBJ2-1): GAGVSQSPSNKVTEKGKDVELRCDPISGHTALYWYRQSLGQGLEFLIYFQGNSAPDKSGLPSDRFSAERTGGSVSTLTIQRTQQEDSAVYLCASRPNWLAVYNEQFFGPGTRLTVL.

The rearrangement links TRBV30 to TRBJ1-2; D is perhaps TRBD1 (5 bases). V was cut by 0 bases and J by 4 bases, with 9 bases left in between. This CDR3 spans 13 amino acids. Germline CDR1 is GTSNPN and CDR2 is SVGIG (reference sequence). As DNA, the CDR3 is TGTGCCTGGAGTGTTTCAGGGCGCTATGGCTACACCTTC. Translated, it gives CAWSVSGRYGYTF.

This clone was observed a single time. The chain has TRBV6-4 and TRBJ2-3; unclear D gene. Germline V gene data show CDR1 as MRHNA and CDR2 as SNTAGT. CDR3 size: 16 residues. The germline V and J ends were trimmed by 0 bases and 2 bases, with 12 bases remaining between them. The CDR3 DNA follows: TGTGCCAGCAGTGACTCGATAAACAGACACACAGATACGCAGTATTTT. Its translation is CASSDSINRHTDTQYF.

This chain links TRBV21-1 with TRBJ2-2; whether TRBD1, the table's D call, matches the DNA was not checked. TRBV21-1 is a known pseudogene. The CDR3 covers 20 residues. CDR3 protein: CASSTPATGREDALTGELFF. CDR3 bases: TGTGCCAGCAGCACACCCGCGACAGGCCGCGAAGACGCTCTCACCGGGGAGCTGTTTTTT.

V and J are TRBV30 and TRBJ1-1; a weak D match, TRBD1 (6 bases). This CDR3 has 13 residues. Trimming took off 3 bases at V and 6 bases at J, with 14 bases between the two ends. CDR1 and CDR2 from the germline V gene are GTSNPN and SVGIG (reference sequence). This CDR3 is CAWRVQGSSEAFF. The CDR3 DNA reads TGTGCCTGGAGGGTACAGGGATCGTCTGAAGCTTTCTTT.

The J gene is TRBJ1-1, the V gene TRBV27; 12 bases map to TRBD1. Germline values: CDR1 MNHEY, CDR2 SMNVEV (reference sequence). The CDR3 consists of 15 residues. The junction had 11 bases not matched to a gene; V was cut back by 10 bases and J by 5 bases. In DNA form, the CDR3 reads TGTGCCACCCGTCGGGACAGGGGGCGAGATACTGAAGCTTTCTTT. Translating gives CATRRDRGRDTEAFF.

V and J are TRBV7-6 and TRBJ2-7; TRBD2 matches at 12 bases. The germline V gene encodes CDR1 SGHVS and CDR2 FNYEAQ. This CDR3 is 16 amino acids long. V lost 2 bases and J lost 0; bases outside the gene matches: 2. CDR3 bases: TGTGCCAGCAGCTTAACTAGCGGGGGGTTCTCCTACGAGCAGTACTTC. Translation gives CASSLTSGGFSYEQYF.

This sequence joins TRBV6-1 and TRBJ2-1; 9 positions agree with TRBD2. Germline V gene sequence: CDR1 MNHNS, CDR2 SASEGT. The CDR3 spans 16 residues. V shed 2 bases and J 7 bases; nucleotides not matched to a gene: 9. The CDR3 DNA sequence: TGTGCCAGCAGTGAAACTTTGGCGGGAGGGTGGAATGAGCAGTTCTTC. Protein product: CASSETLAGGWNEQFF.

The chain carries TRBV30 and TRBJ2-6; D call uncertain. The V end lost 3 bases, the J end lost 1 base, and 10 bases lay between the germline ends. CDR1 is GTSNPN, CDR2 SVGIG, per germline (reference sequence). CDR3 length equals 15 residues. CDR3 nucleotides: TGTGCCTGGAGCCCCCAGGTTTCTGGGGCCAACGTCCTGACTTTC. Protein sequence: CAWSPQVSGANVLTF. The whole variable domain, filled in from reference TRBV30 and TRBJ2-6, reads SQTIHQWPATLVQPVGSPLSLECTVEGTSNPNLYWYRQAAGRGLQLLFYSVGIGQISSEVPQNLSASRPQDRQFILSSKKLLLSDSGFYLCAWSPQVSGANVLTFGAGSRLTVL.

CDR3 sequence (DNA): TGTGCCAGCAGGCAAGGGGCAGGCAATCAGCCCCAGCATTTT. Translating gives CASRQGAGNQPQHF. The rearrangement joins TRBV6-1 to TRBJ1-5; TRBD1 is a possible D gene (5 bases). The CDR3 length is 14 residues. Trimming pared 6 bases from V and 2 bases from J, leaving 11 bases between. Germline CDR1 MNHNS, CDR2 SASEGT.

The chain carries TRBV5-4 and TRBJ1-2; no clear D. The CDR3 loop spans 12 amino acids. The ends were cut back, 1 base at V and 1 base at J, with 2 bases in the middle. CDR1 is SGHNT, CDR2 YYREEE, per germline (reference sequence). DNA of the CDR3: TGTGCCAGCAGCTTGTATAACTATGGCTACACCTTC. Translation: CASSLYNYGYTF.

This chain links TRBV6-6 with TRBJ1-2; TRBD1 agrees at 9 bases. Germline CDR1 is MNHNY and CDR2 is SVGAGI (reference sequence). CDR3 size: 13 residues. J was trimmed by 8 bases and V by 10 bases; bases with no gene match: 11. In DNA, the CDR3 is TGTGCCACCGAACCAAGGGACAGGGAAGGCTACACCTTC. It specifies CATEPRDREGYTF.

This clone has only one observation. This chain joins TRBV6-5 and TRBJ1-2; 8 bases agree with TRBD1. The junction had 6 bases not matched to a gene; V was cut back by 10 bases and J by 2 bases. Germline loops: CDR1 MNHEY, CDR2 SVGAGI. This CDR3 spans 13 amino acids. DNA of the CDR3: TGTGCCACAACCCGGGACAGGAACTATGGCTACACCTTC. As protein: CATTRDRNYGYTF.

The V and J genes are TRBV27 and TRBJ1-1, with a weak D call TRBD1 (6 bases). V lost 0 bases, J lost 5 bases, and 16 bases lay in between. The CDR3 is 16 amino acids. Germline assignment: CDR1 MNHEY and CDR2 SMNVEV (reference sequence). CDR3 coding DNA: TGTGCCAGCAGTTTATCCCCTACCAGGGGATTAACTGAAGCTTTCTTT. Its protein is CASSLSPTRGLTEAFF.

V usage is TRBV19 and J usage is TRBJ1-2; D is unclear. Trimming pared 8 bases from V and 0 bases from J, leaving 25 bases between. The CDR3 consists of 18 residues. CDR1 and CDR2 (germline): LNHDA, SQIVND (reference sequence). CDR3 loop: CASSLRVAKPTTNYGYTF. The CDR3 region has the DNA TGTGCCAGTTCCCTCCGGGTTGCGAAACCCACAACTAACTATGGCTACACCTTC.

The chain has TRBV29-1 and TRBJ2-3, with a weak D call TRBD1 (6 bases). V was pared by 7 bases and J by 0 bases, with 14 bases between. Germline V gene data show CDR1 as SQVTM and CDR2 as ANQGSEA. The CDR3 spans 14 residues. The CDR3 DNA is TGCAGCGCTTCACAGGGCCTCAGCACAGATACGCAGTATTTT. It encodes CSASQGLSTDTQYF.

The chain recombines TRBV27 with TRBJ2-2; perhaps TRBD1 as D (6 bases). The V gene's germline CDR1 is MNHEY and CDR2 SMNVEV (reference sequence). The CDR3 runs 16 residues. V lost 7 bases and J 2 bases, leaving 17 bases between the germline ends. The CDR3 region is CASNTDRNPNTGELFF. The CDR3 coding sequence is TGTGCCAGCAATACAGACAGGAACCCCAACACCGGGGAGCTGTTTTTT.

Written as DNA, the CDR3 is TGTGCCAGCAGGCAAGCGGGATCGAACACCGGGGAGCTGTTTTTT. As protein: CASRQAGSNTGELFF. The V and J genes are TRBV11-2 and TRBJ2-2; TRBD2 matches 7 bases. V was clipped by 6 bases and J by 0 bases; unmatched bases: 4. Germline values: CDR1 SGHAT, CDR2 FQNNGV. This CDR3 is 15 amino acids long.

This chain connects TRBV5-1 to TRBJ2-7; D perhaps matches TRBD2 (6 bases). Germline CDR1 SGHRS, CDR2 YFSETQ. Trimming shortened V by 4 bases and J by 3 bases, and 14 bases separated the two germline ends. The CDR3 spans 14 residues. The CDR3 protein is CASSLGPEGYEQYF. DNA of the CDR3: TGCGCCAGCAGCCTGGGCCCGGAGGGCTACGAGCAGTACTTC.

In regard to this clone: The sample holds other DNA sequences that translate to the same CDR3. The J gene is TRBJ2-5, the V gene TRBV6-5, with D possibly being TRBD1 (6 bases). The germline V and J ends were trimmed by 7 bases and 5 bases, with 17 bases remaining between them. The CDR3 extends over 14 amino acids. CDR1 is MNHEY, CDR2 SVGAGI, per germline. The chain's CDR3 is CASTRGLLGETQYF. The CDR3 region has the DNA TGTGCCAGCACCAGGGGCTTACTGGGGGAGACCCAGTACTTC.

The chain employs TRBV18 and TRBJ1-3; possibly TRBD1 for D (6 bases). The CDR3 extends over 16 amino acids. Trimming cost V 2 bases and J 2 bases, with 13 bases left between them. The germline CDR1 and CDR2 sequences are KGHSH and LQKENI. CDR3 sequence: CASSPTRGLPGNTIYF. The CDR3 DNA reads as TGTGCCAGCTCACCAACCAGGGGCCTGCCTGGAAACACCATATATTTT.